Listed here are 8 T cell receptor beta chains from one sample, sequenced in a study of blood T cells in healthy people across ages. A J-beta primer mix and a sample-barcoded 5' primer were used in a second PCR of roughly 6 to 11 cycles. TCRdb reprocessed the 5' RACE reads with MiXCR, giving one entry per CDR3 protein. The sample includes over 300,000 distinct CDR3 sequences, over 45% seen only once; the top ten take 51%. Source material: blood. The receptors derive from a man aged 55 to 69 in good health.

This clonotype was recorded many times. The CDR3 region is CASSYSPGSNADTQYF. CDR3 bases: TGTGCCAGCAGTTACTCGCCAGGGAGTAATGCAGATACGCAGTATTTT. V usage is TRBV6-5 and J usage is TRBJ2-3; either TRBD1 or TRBD2 may fit D (5 bases each). Germline V CDR1 and CDR2: MNHEY, SVGAGI. The CDR3 runs to 16 residues. The ends were cut back, 0 bases at V and 4 bases at J, with 14 bases in the middle.

This clonotype appeared many times. V is TRBV19 and J is TRBJ1-2; the match to TRBD1 covers 7 bases. Germline V gene data show CDR1 as LNHDA and CDR2 as SQIVND (reference sequence). The CDR3 sequence is 14 residues long. Germline trimming cut 4 bases from V and 2 bases from J; bases unmatched to any gene: 4. CDR3 loop: CASSNTGVNYGYTF. CDR3 DNA: TGTGCCAGTAGTAACACAGGGGTGAACTATGGCTACACCTTC.

V and J are TRBV11-2 and TRBJ2-5; D not resolved. The J call is in doubt because the DNA end fits TRBJ2-7 better. The germline V gene has CDR1 SGHAT and CDR2 FQNNGV. CDR3 length: 10 residues. CDR3 protein: CASSLDEQYF. DNA of the CDR3: TGTGCCAGCAGCTTAGACGAGCAGTACTTC.

This clonotype was detected a few times. The CDR3 loop is CASSYALGGVQETQYF. The CDR3 DNA reads as TGTGCCAGCAGCTACGCCCTAGGGGGGGTCCAAGAGACCCAGTACTTC. The chain uses TRBV7-2 and TRBJ2-5; TRBD2 might be the D (7 bases). V lost 4 bases, J lost 1 base, and 16 bases lay in between. Germline CDR1 SGHTA, CDR2 FQGNSA. This CDR3 contains 16 residues.

CDR3 nucleotides: TGTGCCAGCAGTTTTCGGATTACCAGCACAGATACGCAGTATTTT. It yields the protein CASSFRITSTDTQYF. The chain is built from TRBV12-3 or TRBV12-4 and TRBJ2-3; D unclear. V was clipped by 3 bases and J by 0 bases, with 10 bases between them. The CDR3 contains 15 residues.

The chain carries TRBV4-1 and TRBJ2-1; 14 bases fit TRBD2. CDR3 length: 17 residues. V was clipped by 2 bases and J by 8 bases; unmatched bases: 8. CDR1 and CDR2 from the germline V gene are MGHRA and YSYEKL. The CDR3 loop is CASSQSGTSGSLDEQFF. For the CDR3, the DNA is TGCGCCAGCAGCCAATCCGGGACTAGCGGGAGTTTAGATGAGCAGTTCTTC.

Only one count was recorded for this clonotype. This may be a read error, as it is one base from a much larger clone. The chain has TRBV20-1 and TRBJ2-7, with 7 bases lining up with TRBD2. CDR3 length: 14 residues. Germline V CDR1 and CDR2: DFQATT, SNEGSKA (reference sequence). V gave up 3 bases and J gave up 10 bases; unmatched junction bases: 15. The CDR3 loop reads CSARGVAGQEAQYF. CDR3 nucleotide sequence: TGCAGTGCTAGGGGGGTAGCGGGCCAAGAGGCCCAGTACTTC.

This clonotype has just one count. The chain combines TRBV28 with TRBJ1-1, with a weak D call TRBD1 (6 bases). CDR1 is MDHEN, CDR2 SYDVKM, per germline. V lost 6 bases to trimming and J lost 4 bases, with 24 bases between them. The CDR3 loop spans 17 amino acids. The CDR3 region is CASSWEQGGTTGTEAFF. The DNA for the CDR3 is TGTGCCAGCAGCTGGGAACAGGGAGGCACCACGGGCACTGAAGCTTTCTTT.